These 20 T cell receptor beta chains were all obtained from the same sample, sequenced in a study of T cell responses to AZD1222 COVID-19 vaccine. Libraries were prepared by immunoSEQ multiplex PCR; TCRdb keeps only in-frame clonotypes and omits some of them. The sample has 200,000 to 250,000 clones; around 94% are singletons. The sequenced sample was peripheral blood, obtained 28 days after the second dose of the MenACWY control vaccine. The receptor set was obtained from an adult who received the MenACWY meningococcal vaccine as a control.

The J gene is TRBJ2-3, the V gene TRBV3-1 (or the pseudogene TRBV3-2); D could derive from TRBD1 or TRBD2 (7 bases each). The V and J ends lost 4 bases and 4 bases respectively, with 9 bases between them. Germline CDR1 is LGHDT and CDR2 is YNNKEL (reference sequence). The CDR3 spans 13 residues. CDR3 region: CASSPGGADTQYF. Written as DNA, the CDR3 is TGTGCCAGCAGCCCAGGGGGGGCAGATACGCAGTATTTT.

The rearrangement links TRBV28 to TRBJ2-3, with 8 bases matching TRBD2. CDR3 length: 15 amino acids. Losses at the gene ends were 6 bases for V and 3 bases for J; bases not matched to a gene: 8. Germline CDR1 and CDR2: MDHEN and SYDVKM. CDR3 coding DNA: TGTGCCAGCAGCCCACCGGGGGGGGCGACAGATACGCAGTATTTT. This translates into CASSPPGGATDTQYF.

This chain connects TRBV6-5 to TRBJ1-2; 8 nucleotides line up with TRBD1. The germline gives CDR1 MNHEY, CDR2 SVGAGI. The CDR3 is 14 residues long. V gave up 2 bases and J gave up 6 bases; unmatched junction bases: 5. The CDR3 region is CASSYTGGLDGYTF. The CDR3 DNA reads as TGTGCCAGCAGTTACACAGGGGGTTTGGATGGCTACACCTTC.

V usage is TRBV7-9 and J usage is TRBJ2-7, with 7 bases aligning to TRBD2. Looked up from germline, CDR1 is SEHNR and CDR2 is FQNEAQ (reference sequence). The CDR3 consists of 16 residues. Trimming cost V 1 base and J 2 bases; bases outside gene matches: 8. Here the CDR3 DNA reads TGTGCCAGCAGCTTAGGGGCTAGCGGAGGGACCTACGAGCAGTACTTC. Translation: CASSLGASGGTYEQYF. The full variable domain, rest sourced from reference TRBV7-9 and TRBJ2-7, is DTGVSQNPRHKITKRGQNVTFRCDPISEHNRLYWYRQTLGQGPEFLTYFQNEAQLEKSRLLSDRFSAERPKGSFSTLEIQRTEQGDSAMYLCASSLGASGGTYEQYFGPGTRLTVT.

The genes are TRBV27 and TRBJ2-1; possible D gene TRBD2, 5 bases. Germline V gene sequence: CDR1 MNHEY, CDR2 SMNVEV (reference sequence). V lost 3 bases, J lost 7 bases, and 10 bases lay in between. The CDR3 has 13 amino acids. The CDR3, as DNA: TGTGCCAGCAGTTTCCGGGGATTGAATGAGCAGTTCTTC. Its protein product is CASSFRGLNEQFF.

The CDR3: CATSDPKGTGGPYEQYF. The CDR3 DNA sequence: TGTGCCACCAGTGACCCCAAGGGGACAGGAGGGCCCTACGAGCAGTACTTC. The rearrangement joins TRBV24-1 to TRBJ2-7, with 8 positions matching TRBD1. This CDR3 is built from 17 residues. V trimming: 4 bases; J trimming: 2 bases; junction bases outside the gene matches: 12. From germline, CDR1 is KGHDR and CDR2 SFDVKD.

V is TRBV10-3 and J is TRBJ1-6; 8 nucleotides line up with TRBD1. This CDR3 comprises 17 residues. CDR1 and CDR2 (germline): ENHRY, SYGVKD. Trimming took 0 bases from V and 7 from J; bases not matched to a gene: 8. CDR3 residues: CAISESIGTGGNSPLHF. DNA for the CDR3: TGTGCCATCAGTGAGTCAATTGGCACAGGGGGAAATTCACCCCTCCACTTT.

The chain combines TRBV28 with TRBJ1-2; a weak D match, TRBD1 (5 bases). V was pared by 7 bases and J by 3 bases, with 12 bases between. From germline, CDR1 is MDHEN and CDR2 SYDVKM. This CDR3 contains 13 residues. In DNA, the CDR3 is TGTGCCAGCACCATGGGGGGGGACTATGGCTACACCTTC. Its translation is CASTMGGDYGYTF.

This clone was seen only once. V gene TRBV24-1 combines with J gene TRBJ1-2; D not certain. The V gene lost 10 bases and the J gene lost 0 bases, with 14 bases spanning the gap. Per the germline V gene, CDR1 is KGHDR and CDR2 is SFDVKD. The CDR3 runs to 14 residues. The CDR3 DNA is TGTGCCACATCCTACGGGCCTGCTAACTATGGCTACACCTTC. Translating gives CATSYGPANYGYTF.

The chain combines TRBV2 with TRBJ2-5; the D is unclear. V dropped 1 base and J dropped 6 bases, with 3 bases sitting between them. The CDR3 runs to 11 residues. Germline CDR1 is SNHLY and CDR2 is FYNNEI. The CDR3 region is CASSEVQTQYF. CDR3 in DNA: TGTGCCAGCAGTGAAGTGCAGACCCAGTACTTC.

This clone was detected only a few times. Germline is not matched at one junction end, which may reflect a read error. V usage is TRBV19 and J usage is TRBJ1-1; TRBD1 might be the D (5 bases). The CDR3 length is 11 residues. Germline assignment: CDR1 LNHDA and CDR2 SQIVND (reference sequence). The CDR3 DNA reads as TGTGCCAGTAGTGGAGGGACTGGAGCTTTCTTT. The encoded protein is CASSGGTGAFF.

This chain joins TRBV19 and TRBJ1-2, with D tentatively TRBD1 (6 bases). This CDR3 region has 19 residues. Germline CDR1 LNHDA, CDR2 SQIVND (reference sequence). V was pared by 0 bases and J by 4 bases, with 24 bases between. The DNA for the CDR3 is TGTGCCAGTAGTATAGATGGGGCCGGGACAAAGGCTTCCTTCTATGGCTACACCTTC. Translating it yields CASSIDGAGTKASFYGYTF.

CDR3 nucleotide sequence: TGTGCCAGCAGTTCTAATAATTCACCCCTCCACTTT. Encoded protein: CASSSNNSPLHF. The chain combines TRBV6-5 with TRBJ1-6, with unresolved D. Germline V lookup: CDR1 MNHEY, CDR2 SVGAGI. There are 12 residues in the CDR3. With 4 bases removed from V and 5 bases from J, the gap between germline ends came to 3 bases.

V usage is TRBV11-2 and J usage is TRBJ1-1, with D perhaps TRBD1 (6 bases). Germline CDR1 is SGHAT and CDR2 is FQNNGV. CDR3 size: 16 residues. V lost 9 bases, J lost 0 bases, and 20 bases lay in between. In DNA, the CDR3 is TGTGCCAGTAGGGGCGCCGGGGGCATCCTGAACACTGAAGCTTTCTTT. It encodes CASRGAGGILNTEAFF. Full variable domain (remainder filled in from reference TRBV11-2 and TRBJ1-1): EAGVAQSPRYKIIEKRQSVAFWCNPISGHATLYWYQQILGQGPKLLIQFQNNGVVDDSQLPKDRFSAERLKGVDSTLKIQPAKLEDSAVYLCASRGAGGILNTEAFFGQGTRLTVV.

This chain uses TRBV5-1 with TRBJ1-2; D call uncertain. V lost 0 bases, J lost 2 bases, and 8 bases lay in between. From germline, CDR1 is SGHRS and CDR2 YFSETQ. There are 14 residues in the CDR3. CDR3 bases: TGCGCCAGCAGCTTGGAGCCAGGAAACTATGGCTACACCTTC. Its translation: CASSLEPGNYGYTF.

This rearrangement joins TRBV18 to TRBJ1-1; D not certain. Germline V CDR1 and CDR2: KGHSH, LQKENI. Trimming took 0 bases from V and 7 from J, leaving 21 bases between them. CDR3 length: 17 residues. In nucleotides, the CDR3 is TGTGCCAGCTCACCACCTACCAACACGGGGAAAGAGAGTGAAGCTTTCTTT. It specifies CASSPPTNTGKESEAFF.

This chain uses TRBV27 with TRBJ1-2, with D unclear. Trimming shortened V by 5 bases and J by 2 bases, and 12 bases separated the two germline ends. The CDR3 runs to 14 residues. The germline CDR1 and CDR2 sequences are MNHEY and SMNVEV (reference sequence). Here the CDR3 reads CASSPRGQNYGYTF. DNA for the CDR3: TGTGCCAGCAGTCCGCGAGGGCAAAACTATGGCTACACCTTC.

The chain joins TRBV28 to TRBJ1-1; D is uncertain. The CDR3 is 16 amino acids. Germline-derived CDR1 and CDR2 are MDHEN and SYDVKM. The V and J ends lost 4 bases and 1 base respectively, with 16 bases between them. The CDR3, as DNA: TGTGCCAGCAGTTCACGAACCACAACACGGAACACTGAAGCTTTCTTT. Its translation: CASSSRTTTRNTEAFF.

The count of this clone is one. The V call is TRBV11-2, the J call TRBJ2-1, with D possibly being TRBD2 (6 bases). The length of the CDR3 is 14 residues. Germline loops: CDR1 SGHAT, CDR2 FQNNGV. The ends were cut back, 1 base at V and 9 bases at J, with 13 bases in the middle. The CDR3 nucleotides are TGTGCCAGCAGCTTAGCGGGAGTTCTGGGTGAGCAGTTCTTC. This gives the protein CASSLAGVLGEQFF.

This clone was counted between two and nine times. V is TRBV16 and J is TRBJ1-5; no firm D call. Trimming shortened V by 4 bases and J by 13 bases, and 14 bases separated the two germline ends. Germline V gene data show CDR1 as KGHSY and CDR2 as FQNENV. This CDR3 spans 12 amino acids. The CDR3 loop reads CASSPGNSRQHF. CDR3 in DNA: TGTGCCAGCAGCCCCGGGAACAGCCGTCAGCATTTT.